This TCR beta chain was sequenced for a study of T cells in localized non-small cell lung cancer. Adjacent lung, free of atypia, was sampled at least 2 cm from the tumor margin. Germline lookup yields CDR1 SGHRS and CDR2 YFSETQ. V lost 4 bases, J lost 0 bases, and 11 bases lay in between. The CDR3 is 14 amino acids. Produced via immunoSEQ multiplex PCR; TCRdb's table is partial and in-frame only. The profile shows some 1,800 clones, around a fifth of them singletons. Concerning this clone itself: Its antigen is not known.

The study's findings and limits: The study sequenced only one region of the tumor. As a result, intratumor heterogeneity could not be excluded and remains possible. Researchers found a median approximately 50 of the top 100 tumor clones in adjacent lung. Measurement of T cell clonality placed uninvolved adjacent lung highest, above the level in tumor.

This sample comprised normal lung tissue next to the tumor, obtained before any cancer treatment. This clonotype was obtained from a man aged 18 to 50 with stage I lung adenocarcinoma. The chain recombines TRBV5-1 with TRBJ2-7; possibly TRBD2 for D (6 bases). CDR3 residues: CASSTGRGSYEQYF. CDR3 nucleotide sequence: TGCGCCAGCAGCACCGGGCGGGGCTCCTACGAGCAGTACTTC. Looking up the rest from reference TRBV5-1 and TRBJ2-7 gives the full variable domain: KAGVTQTPRYLIKTRGQQVTLSCSPISGHRSVSWYQQTPGQGLQFLFEYFSETQRNKGNFPGRFSGRQFSNSRSEMNVSTLELGDSALYLCASSTGRGSYEQYFGPGTRLTVT.